This TCR beta chain was recovered during a study of blood T cell repertoires in COVID-19. Whole-study context: Samples of COVID-19 (acute and convalescent) were obtained from the United States, Italy and Spain. T cells, B-cell-depleted T cells, or PBMCs provided the cDNA or gDNA that served as material.

The length of the CDR3 is 15 residues. Germline V gene data show CDR1 as SGHNT and CDR2 as YYREEE (reference sequence). Trimming took 0 bases from V and 0 from J, leaving 10 bases between them. Under the authors' procedure: Amplification with reference gene primers provided the estimates of nucleated cell counts. Generated by immunoSEQ multiplex PCR, the TCRdb table keeps only in-frame clones and is missing some. That table gives V, J and clone size, and the DNA gave D and trimming. The table records more than 90,000 clones, 86% of them present only once. Sequencing was done on a sample of peripheral blood. The sequence derives from a man aged 65 to 79 who had recovered from COVID-19. The chain uses TRBV5-4 and TRBJ2-7; the D is unclear. The DNA of the CDR3 is TGTGCCAGCAGCTTGGTAGGCGCGGACTCCTACGAGCAGTACTTC. Its translation is CASSLVGADSYEQYF.